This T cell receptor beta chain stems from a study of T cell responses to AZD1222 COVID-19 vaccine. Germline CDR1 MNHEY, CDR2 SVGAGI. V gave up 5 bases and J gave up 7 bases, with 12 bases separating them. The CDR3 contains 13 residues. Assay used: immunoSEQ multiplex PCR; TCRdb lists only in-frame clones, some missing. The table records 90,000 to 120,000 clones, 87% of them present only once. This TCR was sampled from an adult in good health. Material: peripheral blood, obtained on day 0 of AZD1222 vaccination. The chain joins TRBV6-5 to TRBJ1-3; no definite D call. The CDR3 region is CASSRESGNTIYF. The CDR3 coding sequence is TGTGCCAGCAGTCGGGAGTCGGGGAACACCATATATTTT.